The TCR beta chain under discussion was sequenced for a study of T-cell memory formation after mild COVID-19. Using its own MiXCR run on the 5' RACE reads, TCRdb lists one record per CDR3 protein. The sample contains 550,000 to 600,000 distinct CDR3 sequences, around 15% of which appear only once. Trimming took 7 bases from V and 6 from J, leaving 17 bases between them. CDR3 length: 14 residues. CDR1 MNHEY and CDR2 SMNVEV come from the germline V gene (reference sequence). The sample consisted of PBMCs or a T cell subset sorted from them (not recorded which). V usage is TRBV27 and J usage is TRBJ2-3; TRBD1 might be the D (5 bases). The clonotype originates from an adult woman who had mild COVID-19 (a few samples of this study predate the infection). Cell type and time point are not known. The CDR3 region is CASMGTGAGDTQYF. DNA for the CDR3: TGTGCCAGCATGGGAACAGGTGCTGGGGATACGCAGTATTTT.